This TCR beta chain appears in the sequencing data of a study of T cell changes during pregnancy in multiple sclerosis. Method: immunoSEQ multiplex PCR; TCRdb's copy keeps in-frame clones and lacks some. The sample yields around 68,000 clones, 91% seen once. V trimming: 3 bases; J trimming: 4 bases; junction bases outside the gene matches: 5. From germline, CDR1 is SEHNR and CDR2 FQNEAQ (reference sequence). The length of the CDR3 is 15 residues. The rearrangement links TRBV7-9 to TRBJ2-5, with TRBD1 matching over 10 bases. The receptor was isolated from a female donor in good health, enrolled as a control in a pregnancy study. Specimen: peripheral blood, collected in the third trimester of pregnancy. The DNA for the CDR3 is TGTGCCAGCAGCTTGTCGGGACAGGGGAGAGAGACCCAGTACTTC. It encodes CASSLSGQGRETQYF. Full variable domain (missing parts from reference TRBV7-9 and TRBJ2-5): DTGVSQNPRHKITKRGQNVTFRCDPISEHNRLYWYRQTLGQGPEFLTYFQNEAQLEKSRLLSDRFSAERPKGSFSTLEIQRTEQGDSAMYLCASSLSGQGRETQYFGPGTRLLVL.